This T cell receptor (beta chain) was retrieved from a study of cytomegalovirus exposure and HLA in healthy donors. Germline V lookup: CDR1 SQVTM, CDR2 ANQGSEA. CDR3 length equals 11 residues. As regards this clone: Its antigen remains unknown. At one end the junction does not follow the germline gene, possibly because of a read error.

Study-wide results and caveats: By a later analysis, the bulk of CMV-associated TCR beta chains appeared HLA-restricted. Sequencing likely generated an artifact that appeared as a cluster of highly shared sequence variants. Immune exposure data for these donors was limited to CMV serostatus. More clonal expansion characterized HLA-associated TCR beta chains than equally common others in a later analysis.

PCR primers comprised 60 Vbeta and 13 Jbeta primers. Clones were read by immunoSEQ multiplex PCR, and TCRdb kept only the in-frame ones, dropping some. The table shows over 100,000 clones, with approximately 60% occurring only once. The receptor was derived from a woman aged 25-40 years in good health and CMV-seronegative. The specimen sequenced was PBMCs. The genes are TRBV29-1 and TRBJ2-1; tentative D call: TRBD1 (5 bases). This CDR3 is CSVEGRVCKIF. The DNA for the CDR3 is TGCAGCGTTGAAGGCAGGGTATGTAAGATCTTC.